The 12 T cell receptor beta chains given below trace back to one sample, sequenced in a study of T cell responses to AZD1222 COVID-19 vaccine. Clones were read by immunoSEQ multiplex PCR, and TCRdb kept only the in-frame ones, dropping some. The data contain approximately 76,000 clones, roughly 80% of them singletons. The material sequenced was peripheral blood, taken on day 0 of AZD1222 vaccination. The receptors here all came from an adult in good health.

This chain connects TRBV12-3 or TRBV12-4 to TRBJ1-3, with D unclear. The CDR3 covers 13 residues. Trimming cost V 3 bases and J 6 bases, with 9 bases left between them. The CDR3 is CASSLPGENTIYF. The CDR3 DNA sequence: TGTGCCAGCAGTTTGCCTGGAGAAAACACCATATATTTT.

The V gene is TRBV3-1 (or the pseudogene TRBV3-2), the J gene TRBJ1-6; D unclear. This CDR3 comprises 14 residues. Germline CDR1 and CDR2: LGHDT and YNNKEL (reference sequence). Between the trimmed V and J ends, which lost 7 bases and 2 bases, there was a span of 9 bases. DNA of the CDR3: TGTGCCAGCAAAGAGACGGCCTATAATTCACCCCTCCACTTT. Encoded protein: CASKETAYNSPLHF.

The V gene is TRBV12-5, the J gene TRBJ1-5; D not resolved. This CDR3 has 17 residues. V lost 4 bases and J lost 4, with 20 bases in between. Per the germline V gene, CDR1 is LGHNT and CDR2 is FRNRAP. DNA for the CDR3: TGTGCTAGTGGTTCTTCCCGGAGGCCCTCGGAAAATCAGCCCCAGCATTTT. The encoded protein is CASGSSRRPSENQPQHF.

The chain combines TRBV4-1 with TRBJ2-6; D uncertain. Germline CDR1 and CDR2: MGHRA and YSYEKL. The CDR3 totals 15 residues. V dropped 3 bases and J dropped 0 bases, with 6 bases sitting between them. This CDR3 is CASSQGSSGANVLTF. The CDR3 nucleotides read TGCGCCAGCAGCCAGGGAAGCTCTGGGGCCAACGTCCTGACTTTC.

The DNA for the CDR3 is TGTGCCTGGAGTGTTCTCGGGGAGCTGTTTTTT. Amino acids: CAWSVLGELFF. The chain is built from TRBV30 and TRBJ2-2; D is undetermined. Germline V gene sequence: CDR1 GTSNPN, CDR2 SVGIG (reference sequence). Trimming pared 0 bases from V and 7 bases from J, leaving 3 bases between. CDR3 size: 11 residues.

The chain links TRBV30 to TRBJ1-2; D perhaps matches TRBD1 (5 bases). This CDR3 is built from 12 residues. Between the trimmed V and J ends, which lost 0 bases and 8 bases, there was a span of 10 bases. CDR1 GTSNPN and CDR2 SVGIG come from the germline V gene (reference sequence). The CDR3 loop is CAWSVGLGGYTF. The CDR3, as DNA: TGTGCCTGGAGTGTGGGACTTGGGGGCTACACCTTC.

The chain combines TRBV6-5 with TRBJ2-5, with D possibly TRBD2 on 6 matching bases. The V gene's germline CDR1 is MNHEY and CDR2 SVGAGI. CDR3 length: 14 residues. Trimming shortened V by 2 bases and J by 4 bases, and 11 bases separated the two germline ends. This CDR3 is CASSYGRGVETQYF. CDR3 nucleotides: TGTGCCAGCAGTTACGGTCGCGGGGTAGAGACCCAGTACTTC.

The V call is TRBV19, the J call TRBJ1-5; 8 bases agree with TRBD1. This CDR3 spans 15 amino acids. Per germline, CDR1 LNHDA and CDR2 SQIVND (reference sequence). V was clipped by 4 bases and J by 3 bases; unmatched bases: 5. CDR3 nucleotides: TGTGCCAGTAGTACTTTGGACAGGGACAATCAGCCCCAGCATTTT. Translating gives CASSTLDRDNQPQHF.

This chain uses TRBV10-3 with TRBJ2-5, with D possibly being TRBD2 (7 bases). The CDR3 loop spans 14 amino acids. Germline CDR1 is ENHRY and CDR2 is SYGVKD. V dropped 0 bases and J dropped 5 bases, with 10 bases sitting between them. The CDR3 region is CAISESGGAETQYF. The DNA of the CDR3 is TGTGCCATCAGTGAGTCTGGGGGGGCGGAGACCCAGTACTTC.

The chain carries TRBV11-3 and TRBJ2-3; D remains ambiguous. CDR1 is SGHNT, CDR2 YENEEA, per germline. This CDR3 comprises 15 residues. V was trimmed by 1 base and J by 6 bases, leaving 14 bases between them. The CDR3 loop is CASSLGTASSDTQYF. Here the CDR3 DNA reads TGTGCCAGCAGCTTAGGGACGGCCTCCTCGGATACGCAGTATTTT.

The rearrangement uses TRBV27 and TRBJ2-7; D not resolved. The CDR3 consists of 13 residues. The germline V gene has CDR1 MNHEY and CDR2 SMNVEV (reference sequence). Trimming shortened V by 4 bases and J by 2 bases, and 9 bases separated the two germline ends. Written as DNA, the CDR3 is TGTGCCAGCAGTTCGCAAGGAACCTACGAGCAGTACTTC. Its translation is CASSSQGTYEQYF.

The chain is built from TRBV27 and TRBJ2-7, with 7 bases identical to TRBD1. This CDR3 has 14 residues. The J segment lost 2 bases and the V segment lost 4 bases, leaving 5 bases of the junction unmatched. Germline V gene data show CDR1 as MNHEY and CDR2 as SMNVEV (reference sequence). The CDR3 sequence: CASSYGDSTYEQYF. As DNA, the CDR3 is TGTGCCAGCAGTTACGGGGACAGTACCTACGAGCAGTACTTC.